What follows are 28 T cell receptor beta chains derived from one specimen sequenced in a study of blood T cell repertoires in COVID-19. Sequencing was performed with immunoSEQ multiplex PCR; in TCRdb, only in-frame clones are kept and a portion is missing. Here the sample spans about 100,000 clones, 89% being singletons. The sample taken for sequencing was peripheral blood. The source is a man in his forties or fifties with active or convalescent COVID-19.

The chain couples TRBV28 to TRBJ2-1; 8 nucleotides match TRBD2. This CDR3 contains 15 residues. The germline CDR1 and CDR2 sequences are MDHEN and SYDVKM. Trimming took 8 bases from V and 6 from J; bases not matched to a gene: 12. For the CDR3, the DNA is TGTGCCAGCCTCTCGGGGGGACTAGGGTCCAATGAGCAGTTCTTC. It specifies CASLSGGLGSNEQFF.

This rearrangement joins TRBV5-1 to TRBJ2-5; TRBD2 matches 11 bases. Germline CDR1 SGHRS, CDR2 YFSETQ. This CDR3 is built from 14 residues. Unmatched junction bases numbered 0, after V lost 0 bases and J lost 5 bases. DNA for the CDR3: TGCGCCAGCAGCTTGGCTAGCGGGAGGGAGACCCAGTACTTC. Translation: CASSLASGRETQYF.

This clone was seen only a few times. This chain links TRBV19 with TRBJ1-4, with D unclear. The germline V and J ends were trimmed by 5 bases and 6 bases, with 16 bases remaining between them. Per the germline V gene, CDR1 is LNHDA and CDR2 is SQIVND (reference sequence). The CDR3 sequence is 15 residues long. CDR3 sequence: CASSPQTGGYEKLFF. In nucleotides, the CDR3 is TGTGCCAGTAGTCCGCAGACCGGAGGTTATGAAAAACTGTTTTTT.

The chain joins TRBV7-2 to TRBJ2-1; unclear D gene. CDR3 length: 16 residues. Trimming took 3 bases from V and 7 from J, leaving 19 bases between them. Germline CDR1 SGHTA, CDR2 FQGNSA. This chain's CDR3 is CASSLAGRMGRNEQFF. The CDR3 DNA is TGTGCCAGCAGCTTGGCCGGCAGGATGGGTAGAAATGAGCAGTTCTTC. Together with reference TRBV7-2 and TRBJ2-1, the CDR3 gives the full variable domain: GAGVSQSPSNKVTEKGKDVELRCDPISGHTALYWYRQSLGQGLEFLIYFQGNSAPDKSGLPSDRFSAERTGGSVSTLTIQRTQQEDSAVYLCASSLAGRMGRNEQFFGPGTRLTVL.

This chain links TRBV2 with TRBJ1-1, with D tentatively TRBD1 (5 bases). Germline CDR1 SNHLY, CDR2 FYNNEI. The CDR3 runs to 13 residues. The V end was cut by 8 bases, the J end by 1 base, with 11 bases between. The CDR3 loop reads CASGGERNTEAFF. As DNA, the CDR3 is TGTGCCAGCGGGGGGGAGCGGAACACTGAAGCTTTCTTT. Based on the CDR3 plus reference TRBV2 and TRBJ1-1, the full variable domain is EPEVTQTPSHQVTQMGQEVILRCVPISNHLYFYWYRQILGQKVEFLVSFYNNEISEKSEIFDDQFSVERPDGSNFTLKIRSTKLEDSAMYFCASGGERNTEAFFGQGTRLTVV.

This clone was detected only a few times. V is TRBV4-1 and J is TRBJ1-5; no definite D call. CDR3 length: 15 residues. Trimming shortened V by 0 bases and J by 3 bases, and 9 bases separated the two germline ends. CDR1 is MGHRA and CDR2 is YSYEKL in the germline V gene. CDR3 region: CASSQDLADNQPQHF. CDR3 nucleotides: TGCGCCAGCAGCCAAGATTTGGCAGACAATCAGCCCCAGCATTTT.

The CDR3 protein is CASSLGWQQAGVQFF. CDR3 bases: TGTGCCAGCAGCTTAGGTTGGCAACAAGCGGGCGTGCAGTTCTTC. The chain links TRBV7-2 to TRBJ2-1, with a possible D match to TRBD2 (6 bases). Germline V gives CDR1 SGHTA, CDR2 FQGNSA. This CDR3 is 15 amino acids long. Trimming took 1 base from V and 12 from J, leaving 19 bases between them.

The CDR3 reads CSVERTNYGYTF. Written as DNA, the CDR3 is TGCAGCGTTGAGAGGACTAACTATGGCTACACCTTC. The genes are TRBV29-1 and TRBJ1-2; D uncertain. The CDR3 is 12 amino acids. In germline, CDR1 is SQVTM, CDR2 ANQGSEA. V was clipped by 3 bases and J by 0 bases, with 5 bases between them.

The rearrangement uses TRBV28 and TRBJ2-7; perhaps TRBD2 as D (5 bases). V was trimmed by 7 bases and J by 0 bases, leaving 13 bases between them. Germline V gene sequence: CDR1 MDHEN, CDR2 SYDVKM. CDR3 length equals 14 residues. The CDR3 coding sequence is TGTGCCAGCATAACCAGCGGTTCCTCCTACGAGCAGTACTTC. This gives the protein CASITSGSSYEQYF.

The chain employs TRBV7-3 and TRBJ2-3; a weak D match, TRBD2 (5 bases). The V gene lost 5 bases and the J gene lost 6 bases, with 15 bases spanning the gap. CDR3 length: 14 residues. Germline V gives CDR1 SGHTA, CDR2 FQGTGA. The DNA of the CDR3 is TGTGCCAGCAGCCCGGGTTATCCGGGGGATACGCAGTATTTT. Residues: CASSPGYPGDTQYF.

This rearrangement joins TRBV28 to TRBJ1-1; no reliable D call. The ends were cut back, 3 bases at V and 2 bases at J, with 10 bases in the middle. This CDR3 is built from 14 residues. Germline assignment: CDR1 MDHEN and CDR2 SYDVKM. CDR3 nucleotides: TGTGCCAGCAGTTTCTACGGGGTTAACACTGAAGCTTTCTTT. Protein sequence: CASSFYGVNTEAFF.

The chain couples TRBV12-3 or TRBV12-4 to TRBJ1-5; maybe TRBD1 (6 bases). This CDR3 is 13 amino acids long. Trimming left V 6 bases short and J 9 bases short, with 15 bases between. CDR3 DNA sequence: TGTGCCAGCAGGCGTGGGGGCCAGTCGCCCCAGCATTTT. As protein: CASRRGGQSPQHF.

About this clone itself: The identical CDR3 is also encoded by other nucleotide sequences in the sample. This sequence joins TRBV6-5 and TRBJ1-2, with TRBD1 matching 11 bases. CDR1 MNHEY and CDR2 SVGAGI come from the germline V gene. With 0 bases clipped from V and 4 bases from J, the junction kept 1 base outside the gene matches. This CDR3 has 15 amino acids. CDR3 bases: TGTGCCAGCAGTTACTCTGGGACAGGGGGCTATGGCTACACCTTC. Encoded protein: CASSYSGTGGYGYTF.

The V gene is TRBV5-1, the J gene TRBJ2-1; D possibly corresponds to TRBD2 (5 bases). V lost 6 bases to trimming and J lost 8 bases, with 15 bases between them. The V gene's germline CDR1 is SGHRS and CDR2 YFSETQ. The CDR3 sequence is 13 residues long. For the CDR3, the DNA is TGCGCCAGCAACCTCCCCCCCGGGGATGAGCAGTTCTTC. Translating gives CASNLPPGDEQFF.

V is TRBV19 and J is TRBJ2-7, with a possible D match to TRBD2 (6 bases). Per germline, CDR1 LNHDA and CDR2 SQIVND (reference sequence). The CDR3 covers 17 residues. V lost 3 bases to trimming and J lost 0 bases, with 18 bases between them. DNA for the CDR3: TGTGCCAGTAGTATCCCCCTAGCGCCGTTTAGCTCCTACGAGCAGTACTTC. Protein: CASSIPLAPFSSYEQYF.

The rearrangement joins TRBV30 to TRBJ1-2, with no clear D. The CDR3 runs to 14 residues. The germline V gene encodes CDR1 GTSNPN and CDR2 SVGIG (reference sequence). Deletions cut 0 bases from V and 2 bases from J, with 10 bases between. The CDR3 DNA reads as TGTGCCTGGAGTGTTCAACAGACAAACTATGGCTACACCTTC. Encoded protein: CAWSVQQTNYGYTF.

This clone is a singleton in its sample. The V gene is TRBV5-1, the J gene TRBJ2-2, with 8 positions matching TRBD1. The V and J ends lost 0 bases and 2 bases, in that order; junction bases with no gene match: 6. From germline, CDR1 is SGHRS and CDR2 YFSETQ. There are 17 residues in the CDR3. The CDR3: CASSLAGTGLNTGELFF. CDR3 DNA: TGCGCCAGCAGCTTGGCGGGGACAGGACTAAACACCGGGGAGCTGTTTTTT.

The chain carries TRBV12-3 or TRBV12-4 and TRBJ2-1, with 7 bases aligning to TRBD2. CDR3 length equals 12 residues. J lost 9 bases, V lost 3 bases, and 2 bases had no gene match. The CDR3 protein is CASSFSGGEQFF. The CDR3 DNA reads TGTGCCAGCAGTTTCTCGGGGGGTGAGCAGTTCTTC.

The V and J genes are TRBV7-3 and TRBJ1-2; 8 nucleotides align to TRBD1. CDR1 is SGHTA and CDR2 is FQGTGA in the germline V gene. V was clipped by 8 bases and J by 5 bases; unmatched bases: 7. This CDR3 contains 13 residues. This CDR3 reads CASGTGQGYGYTF. The CDR3 DNA reads TGTGCCAGCGGAACAGGACAGGGATATGGCTACACCTTC.

V is TRBV15 and J is TRBJ1-5; D is perhaps TRBD1 (5 bases). This CDR3 spans 16 amino acids. CDR1 and CDR2 from the germline V gene are LNHNV and YYDKDF (reference sequence). The germline V and J ends were trimmed by 5 bases and 0 bases, with 14 bases remaining between them. The CDR3 bases are TGTGCCACCAGCCTCCCAGGGTCACATAGCAATCAGCCCCAGCATTTT. Its protein product is CATSLPGSHSNQPQHF.

V and J are TRBV6-5 and TRBJ2-7, with 8 bases identical to TRBD2. The ends lost 6 bases at V and 3 bases at J; junction bases unmatched: 10. Germline V gene sequence: CDR1 MNHEY, CDR2 SVGAGI. The CDR3 spans 15 residues. For the CDR3, the DNA is TGTGCCAGCAGCGGGGGGGACGGACGAGTCTACGAGCAGTACTTC. Translating it yields CASSGGDGRVYEQYF.

This clone has a single count. The V gene is TRBV6-5, the J gene TRBJ1-1, with TRBD1 identical over 9 bases. With V trimmed by 6 bases and J by 1 base, 3 bases remained unmatched. The V gene's germline CDR1 is MNHEY and CDR2 SVGAGI. The CDR3 spans 14 residues. The DNA for the CDR3 is TGTGCCAGCAGGGGGGACAGGGCGAACACTGAAGCTTTCTTT. Its protein is CASRGDRANTEAFF.

The chain recombines TRBV29-1 with TRBJ2-7, with D possibly TRBD1 on 7 matching bases. The V end was cut by 6 bases, the J end by 6 bases, with 21 bases between. CDR3 length: 14 amino acids. Germline CDR1 SQVTM, CDR2 ANQGSEA. The CDR3 region is CSVWREQGKREQYF. CDR3 nucleotide sequence: TGCAGCGTGTGGAGGGAACAGGGGAAACGCGAGCAGTACTTC.

This chain connects TRBV28 to TRBJ2-5, with 11 bases aligning to TRBD2. CDR3 size: 17 residues. With V trimmed by 5 bases and J by 0 bases, 8 bases remained unmatched. Germline V gene sequence: CDR1 MDHEN, CDR2 SYDVKM. CDR3 in amino acids: CASSPSGRWGYQETQYF. CDR3 coding DNA: TGTGCCAGCAGTCCTAGCGGGAGGTGGGGGTACCAAGAGACCCAGTACTTC.

The chain is built from TRBV19 and TRBJ2-3, with TRBD2 matching over 8 bases. Looked up from germline, CDR1 is LNHDA and CDR2 is SQIVND (reference sequence). This CDR3 is built from 15 residues. V trimming: 4 bases; J trimming: 4 bases; junction bases outside the gene matches: 7. CDR3: CASSRSGRLSDTQYF. CDR3 bases: TGTGCCAGTAGTAGGAGCGGGAGATTATCAGATACGCAGTATTTT.

The rearrangement joins TRBV6-5 to TRBJ2-3, with 13 bases lining up with TRBD2. The CDR3 runs 15 residues. The V segment lost 6 bases and the J segment 4 bases; nucleotides outside the gene matches: 4. CDR1 and CDR2 from the germline V gene are MNHEY and SVGAGI. The CDR3 loop is CASSLLAGGPDTQYF. CDR3 sequence (DNA): TGTGCCAGCAGCCTACTAGCGGGAGGGCCAGATACGCAGTATTTT.

This chain joins TRBV7-2 and TRBJ2-7, with 14 positions matching TRBD2. Germline CDR1 and CDR2: SGHTA and FQGNSA. This CDR3 has 14 residues. V lost 4 bases and J lost 6; bases outside the gene matches: 2. CDR3 region: CASSWGLAGAEQYF. Written as DNA, the CDR3 is TGTGCCAGCAGCTGGGGACTAGCGGGAGCCGAGCAGTACTTC.

The chain is built from TRBV28 and TRBJ1-1; a possible D gene is TRBD1 (6 bases). V shed 4 bases and J shed 1 base, with 10 bases lying between them. This CDR3 has 14 residues. CDR1 is MDHEN, CDR2 SYDVKM, per germline. The CDR3 sequence is CASSSGQWNTEAFF. CDR3 nucleotides: TGTGCCAGCAGTTCGGGACAATGGAACACTGAAGCTTTCTTT.